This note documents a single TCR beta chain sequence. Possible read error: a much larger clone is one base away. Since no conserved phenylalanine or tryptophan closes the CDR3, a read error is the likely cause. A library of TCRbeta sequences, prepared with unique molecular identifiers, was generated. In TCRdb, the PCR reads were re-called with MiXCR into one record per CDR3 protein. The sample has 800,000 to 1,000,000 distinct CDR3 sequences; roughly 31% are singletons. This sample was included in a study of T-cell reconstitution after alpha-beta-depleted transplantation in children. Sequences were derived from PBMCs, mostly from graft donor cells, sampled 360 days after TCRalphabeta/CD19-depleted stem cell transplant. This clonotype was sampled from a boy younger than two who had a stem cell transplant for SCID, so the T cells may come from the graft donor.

DNA for the CDR3: TGTGCCAGCAGGAGAACGGACTGGAACACTGAAGCTTTCATT. This gives the protein CASRRTDWNTEAFI. This chain connects TRBV28 to TRBJ1-1, with D hard to call. CDR3 size: 14 residues. Germline lookup yields CDR1 MDHEN and CDR2 SYDVKM. V was clipped by 6 bases and J by 1 base, with 12 bases between them.